The rows below give T cell receptor beta chains drawn from one sample of a study of metastatic and nonmetastatic thyroid tumors. TCRdb re-clonotyped the PCR reads through MiXCR. This sample carries about 26,000 clones, about 26% of them seen once, and the ten largest clones take 5% to 7%. The sample comprised blood. Every receptor here comes from a female donor with papillary thyroid cancer or a benign thyroid nodule (not recorded which). Some clones in this sample may be carry-over from other donors' samples. Both conserved end residues are part of each CDR3. D genes are given only for firm matches. Some rows have no size entry. The others give once, few or many, or a class for an expanded clone.

CDR3nt | CDR3aa | v_gene | d_gene | j_gene | abundance
TGCGCCAGCAGCCAGACAGGAACTAGCACAGATACGCAGTATTTT | CASSQTGTSTDTQYF | TRBV5-1 | NA | TRBJ2-3 | medium-sized
TGTGCCAGCAGCGTAGGGAACAATGAGCAGTTCTTC | CASSVGNNEQFF | TRBV9 | NA | TRBJ2-1 | many
TGCGCCAGCAGCTTGGGGACTAGCAATGAGCAGTTCTTC | CASSLGTSNEQFF | TRBV5-1 | TRBD2 | TRBJ2-1 | medium-sized
TGCAGTGCTATTTCTCTAGGAGAAAGGGCCGGGGAGCTGTTTTTT | CSAISLGERAGELFF | TRBV20-1 | NA | TRBJ2-2 | many
TGTGCCAGCAGCTCTCCGACTAGCGGGAGGCGCTCCTACAATGAGCAGTTCTTC | CASSSPTSGRRSYNEQFF | TRBV9 | TRBD2 | TRBJ2-1 | NA
TGTGCCAGCAGCTTAAGCGGGGACGGGACTATGGGCTACACCTTC | CASSLSGDGTMGYTF | TRBV7-8 | NA | TRBJ1-2 | NA
TGTGCCAGCATTCCGCCTAGCGGAATCTCCTACGAGCAGTACTTC | CASIPPSGISYEQYF | TRBV6-1 | TRBD2 | TRBJ2-7 | few
TGCAGTGCTAGCAGTCGGGACAGGGCAGGCGGAGGCTACACCTTC | CSASSRDRAGGGYTF | TRBV20-1 | TRBD1 | TRBJ1-2 | NA
TGTGCCAGCAGTAATAGCGCACAAGAGACCCAGTACTTC | CASSNSAQETQYF | TRBV2 | NA | TRBJ2-5 | many
TGTGCGAGCACACTTTCGGGGCGGGCAGCTCTCTTT | CASTLSGRAALF | TRBV12-3/TRBV12-4 | NA | TRBJ1-1 | once
TGTGCCAGCAGCCCCCCCGGGGGCTATGAGCAGTTCTTC | CASSPPGGYEQFF | TRBV6-1 | NA | TRBJ2-1 | medium-sized
TGTGCCAGTAGTTTGACAGGGATTCAGGTTCATGGCTACACCTTC | CASSLTGIQVHGYTF | TRBV19 | TRBD1 | TRBJ1-2 | medium-sized
TGTGCCAGCAGCTCCAATAGGGGCTACGAGCAGTACTTC | CASSSNRGYEQYF | TRBV11-1 | NA | TRBJ2-7 | medium-sized
TGTTCCATCAATCCCCGGCGGGAGCAGTACTTC | CSINPRREQYF | TRBV28 | NA | TRBJ2-7 | few
TGCAGCGTTGGAGGGACAGGGTACGCGCTCTTC | CSVGGTGYALF | TRBV29-1 | TRBD1 | TRBJ2-1 | NA
TGCAGTGCTAGAGGTGTGCAGAGGGGTTCACCCCTCCACTTT | CSARGVQRGSPLHF | TRBV20-1 | NA | TRBJ1-6 | once
TGTGCCAGCATCGGGACAACGGACACTGAAGCTTTCTTT | CASIGTTDTEAFF | TRBV6-1 | NA | TRBJ1-1 | many
TGTGCCAGCAGTGACCTCGAAGGAAAGGGGGACACTGAAGCTTTCTTT | CASSDLEGKGDTEAFF | TRBV6-1 | NA | TRBJ1-1 | NA
TGTGCCACCAGCAGAGAAGTTGGCCAGGCCGAGCAGTTCTTC | CATSREVGQAEQFF | TRBV15 | NA | TRBJ2-1 | NA
TGTGCCAGCAGGAGACAGGGTGGGTCGGAGGAAAAACTGTTTTTT | CASRRQGGSEEKLFF | TRBV6-1 | TRBD1 | TRBJ1-4 | NA
TGTGCCAGCAGTTTACTGGGCTCTGGGGCCAACGTCCTGACTTTC | CASSLLGSGANVLTF | TRBV6-5 | NA | TRBJ2-6 | many
TGTGCCATCAGTGAGTCGGGGGGGAACACTGAAGCTTTCTTT | CAISESGGNTEAFF | TRBV10-3 | NA | TRBJ1-1 | medium-sized
TGTGCCAGCAGTTTAGGACGGCAGAGCGACGAGCAGTACTTC | CASSLGRQSDEQYF | TRBV6-5 | NA | TRBJ2-7 | few
TGCAGTGCTAGGCTAGCGGAGAACACCGGGGAGCTGTTTTTT | CSARLAENTGELFF | TRBV20-1 | TRBD2 | TRBJ2-2 | NA